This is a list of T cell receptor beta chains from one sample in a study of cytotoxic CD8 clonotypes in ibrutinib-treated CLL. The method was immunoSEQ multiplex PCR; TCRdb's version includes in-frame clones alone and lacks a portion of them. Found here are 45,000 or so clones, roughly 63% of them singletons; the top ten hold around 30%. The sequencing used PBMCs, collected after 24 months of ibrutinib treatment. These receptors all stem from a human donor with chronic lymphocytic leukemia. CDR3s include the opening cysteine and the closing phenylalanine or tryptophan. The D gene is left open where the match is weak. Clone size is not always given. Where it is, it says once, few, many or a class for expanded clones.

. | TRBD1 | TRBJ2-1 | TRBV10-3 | CAISRDRVDNEQFF | TGTGCCATCAGCCGGGACAGGGTCGACAATGAGCAGTTCTTC
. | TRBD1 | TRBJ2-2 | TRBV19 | CASSKGQGARVQTGELFF | TGTGCCAGTAGTAAGGGACAGGGGGCGCGGGTACAGACCGGGGAGCTGTTTTTT
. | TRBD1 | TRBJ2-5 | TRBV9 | CASSVGTGAQETQYF | TGTGCCAGCAGCGTAGGGACAGGGGCGCAAGAGACCCAGTACTTC
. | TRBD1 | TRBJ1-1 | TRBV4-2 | CASSQPGQAITEAFF | TGTGCCAGCAGCCAACCCGGACAGGCGATCACTGAAGCTTTCTTT
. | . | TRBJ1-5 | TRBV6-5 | CASSSIQGIWSQPQHF | TGTGCCAGCAGTTCAATCCAGGGTATTTGGAGTCAGCCCCAGCATTTT
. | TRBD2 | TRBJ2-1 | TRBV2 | CASTENSGGQYNEQFF | TGTGCCAGCACCGAAAATAGCGGGGGGCAATACAATGAGCAGTTCTTC
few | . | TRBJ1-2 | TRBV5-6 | CASSPRGVFGYTF | TGTGCCAGCAGCCCCCGTGGGGTTTTTGGCTACACCTTC
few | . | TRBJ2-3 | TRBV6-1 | CASSADEGGLSTDTQYF | TGTGCCAGCAGTGCCGACGAGGGGGGGTTGAGCACAGATACGCAGTATTTT
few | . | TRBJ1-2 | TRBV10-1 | CASSEDSYGYTF | TGCGCCAGCAGTGAGGACAGCTATGGCTACACCTTC
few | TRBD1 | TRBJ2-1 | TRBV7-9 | CASSLGQGLGGNEQFF | TGTGCCAGCAGCTTGGGACAGGGGTTAGGGGGCAATGAGCAGTTCTTC
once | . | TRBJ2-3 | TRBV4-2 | CASSLLGGGRSDTQYF | TGTGCCAGCAGCCTTCTAGGGGGGGGCCGTTCAGATACGCAGTATTTT
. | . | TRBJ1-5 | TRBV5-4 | CASSLRPEGDQPQHF | TGTGCCAGCAGCTTGAGACCCGAAGGAGATCAGCCCCAGCATTTT
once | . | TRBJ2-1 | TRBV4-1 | CASSQIPEGDEQFF | TGCGCCAGCAGCCAAATTCCCGAGGGCGATGAGCAGTTCTTC
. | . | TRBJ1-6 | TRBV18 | CASSPRDVGNSPLHF | TGTGCCAGCTCCCCCCGAGACGTCGGTAATTCACCCCTCCACTTT
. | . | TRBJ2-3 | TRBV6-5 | CASSPDGGTQYF | TGTGCCAGCAGCCCCGATGGGGGTACGCAGTATTTT
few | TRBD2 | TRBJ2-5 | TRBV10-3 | CAISQTSGGPRETQYF | TGTGCCATCAGCCAGACTAGCGGGGGGCCGAGGGAGACCCAGTACTTC
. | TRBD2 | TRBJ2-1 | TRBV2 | CASSGTSGGAVTYNEQFF | TGTGCCAGCAGTGGGACTAGCGGGGGGGCAGTAACCTACAATGAGCAGTTCTTC
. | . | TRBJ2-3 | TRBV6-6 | CASSYLASGTDTQYF | TGTGCCAGCAGTTACTTGGCTAGCGGCACAGATACGCAGTATTTT
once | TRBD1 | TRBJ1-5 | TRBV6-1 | CASSEAGTGNQPQHF | TGTGCCAGCAGTGAAGCGGGGACAGGGAATCAGCCCCAGCATTTT
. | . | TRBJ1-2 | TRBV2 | CASTRQDLGYGYTF | TGTGCCAGCACCAGACAGGACCTTGGCTATGGCTACACCTTC
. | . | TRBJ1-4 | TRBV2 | CASTRIGSNEKLFF | TGTGCCAGCACCCGGATAGGGAGTAATGAAAAACTGTTTTTT
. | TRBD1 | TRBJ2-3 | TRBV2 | CASSSPGQGVGTQYF | TGTGCCAGCAGTTCTCCGGGACAGGGAGTCGGAACGCAGTATTTT
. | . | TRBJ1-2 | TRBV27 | CASSFGGYGYTF | TGTGCCAGCAGTTTTGGGGGCTATGGCTACACCTTC
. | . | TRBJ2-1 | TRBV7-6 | CASSFNGGSYNEQFF | TGTGCCAGCAGCTTTAACGGGGGCTCCTACAATGAGCAGTTCTTC
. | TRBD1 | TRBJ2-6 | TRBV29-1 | CSVTTGGWGANVLTF | TGCAGCGTTACTACAGGGGGCTGGGGGGCCAACGTCCTGACTTTC
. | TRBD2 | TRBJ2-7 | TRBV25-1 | CASDSGGDFPYEQYF | TGTGCCAGCGATAGCGGGGGGGATTTTCCCTACGAGCAGTACTTC
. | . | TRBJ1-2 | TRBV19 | CASTQGSNYGYTF | TGTGCCAGTACCCAGGGTTCTAACTATGGCTACACCTTC
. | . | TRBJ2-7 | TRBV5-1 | CASSPQVYSHEQYF | TGCGCCAGCAGCCCCCAGGTATATTCCCACGAGCAGTACTTC
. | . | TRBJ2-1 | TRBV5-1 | CASSSQGSSYNEQFF | TGCGCCAGCAGCTCTCAGGGGAGCTCCTACAATGAGCAGTTCTTC
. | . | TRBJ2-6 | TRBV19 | CASSRGSAGANVLTF | TGTGCCAGTAGTAGGGGAAGTGCTGGGGCCAACGTCCTGACTTTC
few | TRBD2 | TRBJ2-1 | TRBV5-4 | CASSSGTSASNEQFF | TGTGCCAGCAGTTCCGGGACTAGCGCGTCGAATGAGCAGTTCTTC
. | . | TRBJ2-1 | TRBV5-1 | CASSLDGSSYNEQFF | TGCGCCAGCAGCTTGGACGGGAGCTCCTACAATGAGCAGTTCTTC
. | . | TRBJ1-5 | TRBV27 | CASREGGQGAQHF | TGTGCCAGCAGGGAAGGGGGACAAGGGGCCCAGCATTTT
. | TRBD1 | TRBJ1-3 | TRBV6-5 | CASTIDRGAGNTIYF | TGTGCCAGCACTATCGACAGGGGAGCTGGAAACACCATATATTTT
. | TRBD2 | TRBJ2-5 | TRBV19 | CASSGAGGVETQYF | TGTGCCAGTAGTGGCGCGGGGGGTGTTGAGACCCAGTACTTC
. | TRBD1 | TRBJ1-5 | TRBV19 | CASSTGTGGWGNQPQHF | TGTGCCAGTAGCACGGGGACAGGGGGCTGGGGCAATCAGCCCCAGCATTTT
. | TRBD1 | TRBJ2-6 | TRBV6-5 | CASSPTGAGANVLTF | TGTGCCAGCAGTCCCACAGGGGCTGGGGCCAACGTCCTGACTTTC
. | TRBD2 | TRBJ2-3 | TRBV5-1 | CASSPRLAGVNTDTQYF | TGCGCCAGCAGCCCCAGACTAGCGGGGGTCAACACAGATACGCAGTATTTT
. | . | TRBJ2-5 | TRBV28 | CASSPISAQETQYF | TGTGCCAGCAGTCCCATCAGTGCCCAAGAGACCCAGTACTTC
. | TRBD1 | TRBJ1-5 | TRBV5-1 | CASSLEGARNQPQHF | TGCGCCAGCAGCCTCGAGGGGGCGCGCAATCAGCCCCAGCATTTT
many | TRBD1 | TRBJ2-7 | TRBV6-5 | CASSLRTGGAYEQYF | TGTGCCAGCAGTCTACGGACAGGGGGAGCCTACGAGCAGTACTTC
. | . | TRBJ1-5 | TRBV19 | CASKGLGGGEWNQPQHF | TGTGCCAGTAAGGGTCTGGGGGGTGGGGAGTGGAATCAGCCCCAGCATTTT
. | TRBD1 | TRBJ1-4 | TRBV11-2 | CASSKNTLVRDRDREKLFF | TGTGCCAGCAGTAAGAATACCCTAGTCCGGGACAGGGACAGAGAAAAACTGTTTTTT
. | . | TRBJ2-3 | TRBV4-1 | CASSQEGPGSGTQYF | TGCGCCAGCAGCCAAGAGGGCCCCGGGTCAGGTACGCAGTATTTT
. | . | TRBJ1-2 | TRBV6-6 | CASTRQVVYGYTF | TGTGCCAGCACGCGGCAGGTAGTCTATGGCTACACCTTC
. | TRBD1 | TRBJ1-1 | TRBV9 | CASGTVNTEAFF | TGTGCCAGCGGGACAGTGAACACTGAAGCTTTCTTT
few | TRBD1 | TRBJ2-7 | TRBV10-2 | CASSERRQGPYEQYF | TGCGCCAGCAGTGAACGCAGACAGGGGCCCTACGAGCAGTACTTC
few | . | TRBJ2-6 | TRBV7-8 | CASSLERAGANVLTF | TGTGCCAGCAGCTTGGAGCGGGCTGGGGCCAACGTCCTGACTTTC
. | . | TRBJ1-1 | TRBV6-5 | CASSYPSPGTEAFF | TGTGCCAGCAGTTACCCGAGCCCGGGTACTGAAGCTTTCTTT
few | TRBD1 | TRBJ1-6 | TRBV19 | CASSIYNLPGQGNSPLHF | TGTGCCAGTAGTATCTATAACCTCCCGGGACAGGGCAATTCACCCCTCCACTTT
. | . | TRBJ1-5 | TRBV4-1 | CASSQEGMGNQPQHF | TGCGCCAGCAGCCAGGAGGGGATGGGCAATCAGCCCCAGCATTTT
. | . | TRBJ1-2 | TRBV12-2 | CASRLGGGQGNYGYTF | TGTGCAAGTCGCTTAGGGGGCGGACAGGGTAACTATGGCTACACCTTC
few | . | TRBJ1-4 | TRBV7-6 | CASSKVGDNEKLFF | TGTGCCAGCAGCAAAGTAGGGGATAATGAAAAACTGTTTTTT